Presented here are 9 T cell receptor beta chains from one specimen sequenced in a study of CD8 T cells in Susac syndrome. Reverse transcription used roughly 0.5 to 1 ug RNA and random hexamers. TCRdb ran MiXCR on the immunoSEQ multiplex PCR reads and lists one entry per CDR3 protein. Of roughly 76,000 distinct CDR3 sequences listed, 93% were seen once; the top ten hold approximately 0.5%. The sample comprised CD8+ T cells from PBMCs. These receptors all come from a human donor with Susac syndrome.

V gene TRBV5-1 combines with J gene TRBJ2-3, with D perhaps TRBD2 (6 bases). Germline V lookup: CDR1 SGHRS, CDR2 YFSETQ. The germline V and J ends were trimmed by 4 bases and 1 base, with 13 bases remaining between them. The CDR3 runs to 15 residues. As DNA, the CDR3 is TGCGCCAGCAGCCATGGAGGGCCGGGCACAGATACGCAGTATTTT. Encoded protein: CASSHGGPGTDTQYF.

The chain carries TRBV2 and TRBJ2-1; TRBD2 agrees at 8 bases. V was clipped by 8 bases and J by 9 bases; unmatched bases: 12. Per the germline V gene, CDR1 is SNHLY and CDR2 is FYNNEI. CDR3 size: 14 residues. In nucleotides, the CDR3 is TGTGCCAGCTCGGATAGCGGGATAGGACGTGAGCAGTTCTTC. Encoded protein: CASSDSGIGREQFF.

The rearrangement links TRBV4-1 to TRBJ1-2, with unresolved D. Trimming removed 0 bases from V and 2 bases from J, with 10 bases in between. The germline gives CDR1 MGHRA, CDR2 YSYEKL. The CDR3 has 15 residues. CDR3 sequence (DNA): TGCGCCAGCAGCCAAGATCTTGCGCAGAACTATGGCTACACCTTC. Translating gives CASSQDLAQNYGYTF.

The chain combines TRBV19 with TRBJ1-4; D is perhaps TRBD1 (6 bases). V was shortened by 3 bases and J by 4 bases, with 9 bases between the two germline ends. This CDR3 comprises 14 residues. The V gene's germline CDR1 is LNHDA and CDR2 SQIVND (reference sequence). CDR3 loop: CASSMARGNEKLFF. CDR3 nucleotides: TGTGCCAGTAGTATGGCCAGGGGTAATGAAAAACTGTTTTTT.

The chain uses TRBV6-2 or TRBV6-3 and TRBJ2-1, with 7 bases aligning to TRBD1. This CDR3 contains 15 residues. Germline CDR1 is MNHEY and CDR2 is SVGEGT. J lost 3 bases, V lost 6 bases, and 8 bases had no gene match. The CDR3: CASRTPGQNYNEQFF. Here the CDR3 DNA reads TGTGCCAGCAGAACGCCGGGACAGAACTACAATGAGCAGTTCTTC.

This chain connects TRBV28 to TRBJ2-3; D is unclear. Germline V gene lookup returns CDR1 MDHEN and CDR2 SYDVKM. The V and J ends lost 5 bases and 2 bases respectively, with 8 bases between them. This CDR3 comprises 13 residues. The DNA for the CDR3 is TGTGCCAGCAGTCCCTCCGACACAGATACGCAGTATTTT. This encodes CASSPSDTDTQYF.

This sequence joins TRBV6-5 and TRBJ1-4; D ambiguous. The CDR3 runs 14 residues. V shed 0 bases and J shed 5 bases, with 7 bases lying between them. The V gene's germline CDR1 is MNHEY and CDR2 SVGAGI. CDR3 region: CASSYSAGNEKLFF. The DNA of the CDR3 is TGTGCCAGCAGTTACTCAGCGGGAAATGAAAAACTGTTTTTT.

The chain is built from TRBV10-3 and TRBJ1-1; D gene ambiguous. This CDR3 is 15 amino acids long. Germline loops: CDR1 ENHRY, CDR2 SYGVKD. V shed 0 bases and J shed 0 bases, with 8 bases lying between them. CDR3 in DNA: TGTGCCATCAGTGAGTCAACAGAGCTGAACACTGAAGCTTTCTTT. It translates to CAISESTELNTEAFF.

This clonotype was observed a single time. This rearrangement joins TRBV30 to TRBJ2-1; D possibly matches TRBD1 or TRBD2 (5 bases each). The germline V gene encodes CDR1 GTSNPN and CDR2 SVGIG (reference sequence). V was pared by 2 bases and J by 2 bases, with 13 bases between. This CDR3 is built from 15 residues. The CDR3 reads CAWSNPRGTYNEQFF. For the CDR3, the DNA is TGTGCCTGGAGTAACCCGAGGGGTACCTACAATGAGCAGTTCTTC. The complete variable domain, with remaining parts taken from reference TRBV30 and TRBJ2-1, reads SQTIHQWPATLVQPVGSPLSLECTVEGTSNPNLYWYRQAAGRGLQLLFYSVGIGQISSEVPQNLSASRPQDRQFILSSKKLLLSDSGFYLCAWSNPRGTYNEQFFGPGTRLTVL.